A selection of T cell receptor beta chains follows, all from one sample in a study of T-cell reconstitution after alpha-beta-depleted transplantation in children. TCRdb re-called the PCR reads with MiXCR, one entry per CDR3 protein. The table lists around 200,000 distinct CDR3 sequences, approximately 6.8% of them singletons, with roughly 3% in the top ten. The material was PBMCs from the stem cell graft donor, obtained from the stem cell graft. The receptors come from a human donor who donated a stem cell graft to a child with Wiskott-Aldrich syndrome. Each CDR3 is given with its conserved first and last residue. D genes are given only for firm matches. Size is omitted from some rows. Given values are once, few, many or a class for expanded clones.

NA	14	TRBJ2-2	many	TRBV7-7	TGTGCCAGCAGCATCGCAGGGGCCACCGGGGAGCTGTTTTTT	CASSIAGATGELFF
TRBD1	15	TRBJ2-5	NA	TRBV5-1	TGCGCCAGCAGCTCGCAGGGACAGGGAATGGAGACCCAGTACTTC	CASSSQGQGMETQYF
NA	16	TRBJ1-3	many	TRBV20-1	TGCAGTGCTAGTATGACGGGCATGAGCTCTGGAAACACCATATATTTT	CSASMTGMSSGNTIYF
NA	17	TRBJ1-5	NA	TRBV7-8	TGTGCCAGCAGCTTATTTTTGGACAGCCCAGCAAATCAGCCCCAGCATTTT	CASSLFLDSPANQPQHF
NA	13	TRBJ2-7	many	TRBV7-2	TGTGCCAGCAGCTTAGTCCCCGAGCGCGAGCAGTACTTC	CASSLVPEREQYF
TRBD2	16	TRBJ2-3	many	TRBV20-1	TGCAGTGCTCCCTTGGCGGGAGGGGGATCCACAGATACGCAGTATTTT	CSAPLAGGGSTDTQYF
TRBD1	14	TRBJ1-6	many	TRBV7-6	TGTGCCAGCAGCCCCACAGGGGATGGTTCACCCCTCCACTTT	CASSPTGDGSPLHF
TRBD1	16	TRBJ1-3	NA	TRBV7-2	TGTGCCAGCAGCCCCCCAGGGACAGGGGGCGGAAACACCATATATTTT	CASSPPGTGGGNTIYF
NA	14	TRBJ2-1	many	TRBV13	TGTGCCAGCAGCTTAGGAGAGGGAACCAATGAGCAGTTCTTC	CASSLGEGTNEQFF
TRBD1	15	TRBJ2-5	NA	TRBV3-1	TGTGCCAGCAGCCGAGGACAGGGGGTCCAAGAGACCCAGTACTTC	CASSRGQGVQETQYF
TRBD2	16	TRBJ2-5	many	TRBV20-1	TGCAGTGCTAAAGTCGGGCGGGGGGCCTGGGAGGAGACCCAGTACTTC	CSAKVGRGAWEETQYF
TRBD1	13	TRBJ2-5	NA	TRBV2	TGTGCCAGCAGTGGAACAGGGGAGGAGACCCAGTACTTC	CASSGTGEETQYF
NA	14	TRBJ2-5	NA	TRBV12-3/TRBV12-4	TGTGCCAGCAGTCCAGGTCCCGAGCGGGAGACCCAGTACTTC	CASSPGPERETQYF
NA	14	TRBJ2-1	NA	TRBV5-1	TGCGCCAGCAGCTTGGCCTACGTTTACAATGAGCAGTTCTTC	CASSLAYVYNEQFF
TRBD2	15	TRBJ2-7	NA	TRBV19	TGTGCCAGTAGTCCAACTAGCGGCGTTCCCTACGAGCAGTACTTC	CASSPTSGVPYEQYF
TRBD1	13	TRBJ2-7	many	TRBV5-1	TGCGCCAGCAGGTTGACAGGGGCGTACGAGCAGTACTTC	CASRLTGAYEQYF
NA	16	TRBJ1-5	many	TRBV28	TGTGCCAGCAGTTTCCTGGCGGATTATAGCAATCAGCCCCAGCATTTT	CASSFLADYSNQPQHF
TRBD2	14	TRBJ2-5	NA	TRBV5-1	TGCGCCAGCAGCTTCCTAGCGGGAGAACAGACCCAGTACTTC	CASSFLAGEQTQYF
NA	13	TRBJ1-3	many	TRBV5-1	TGCGCCAGCGGTAGGACGGAAGGAAACACCATATATTTT	CASGRTEGNTIYF
NA	13	TRBJ2-7	many	TRBV10-3	TGTGCCATCGCAGAAACAATACCCTACGAGCAGTACTTC	CAIAETIPYEQYF
NA	12	TRBJ2-7	many	TRBV7-9	TGTGCCACAACCGGGCAAGAGTACGAGCAGTACTTC	CATTGQEYEQYF
NA	14	TRBJ1-2	few	TRBV3-1	TGTGCCAGCAGCCCCCCCGGGCAGGGGAAAATCTACACCTTC	CASSPPGQGKIYTF
TRBD1	13	TRBJ1-2	many	TRBV24-1	TGTGCCACCAGACAGGGGGCTAACTATGGCTACACCTTC	CATRQGANYGYTF
TRBD1	14	TRBJ2-7	many	TRBV15	TGTGCCACCGCCATCGACAGGGTCATCTACGAGCAGTACTTC	CATAIDRVIYEQYF
TRBD2	15	TRBJ2-1	few	TRBV3-1	TGTGCCAGCAGCCAGTTGGCGGGAGCTTACAATGAGCAGTTCTTC	CASSQLAGAYNEQFF
TRBD1	14	TRBJ1-6	many	TRBV12-3/TRBV12-4	TGTGCCAGCAGCCTACAGGGGGCGGATTCACCCCTCCACTTT	CASSLQGADSPLHF
TRBD2	15	TRBJ2-5	many	TRBV30	TGTGCCTGGAATCCGGGACTAGCGGGATTCGGTCCCCAGTACTTC	CAWNPGLAGFGPQYF
NA	13	TRBJ2-1	many	TRBV15	TGTGCCACCAGCAGGGACTTATTGCGGGAGCAGTTCTTC	CATSRDLLREQFF
TRBD1	12	TRBJ2-1	many	TRBV6-2/TRBV6-3	TGTGCCAGCAGACTCGGACAGGCCATTGCGTTCTTC	CASRLGQAIAFF
TRBD2	15	TRBJ2-7	many	TRBV15	TGTGCCACCAGCGGAAGACTAGCGCCAACCTACGAGCAGTACTTC	CATSGRLAPTYEQYF
NA	13	TRBJ2-7	many	TRBV29-1	TGCAGCGTTGATAGCGGGACAGCAGGGGAGCAGTACTTC	CSVDSGTAGEQYF
NA	15	TRBJ1-5	NA	TRBV6-1	TGTGCCAGCAGGCGCGGACAGTATAGCAATCAGCCCCAGCATTTT	CASRRGQYSNQPQHF
NA	16	TRBJ2-1	many	TRBV18	TGTGCCAGCTCACCACCTGGGAGACCCCCTTACAATGAGCAGTTCTTC	CASSPPGRPPYNEQFF
NA	14	TRBJ2-2	many	TRBV27	TGTGCCAGCAGTTTACGTGAGAATTCCGGGGAGCTGTTTTTT	CASSLRENSGELFF
TRBD1	15	TRBJ1-1	many	TRBV12-3/TRBV12-4	TGTGCCAGCAGTCTTGGCCAGGGGGGTTACACTGAAGCTTTCTTT	CASSLGQGGYTEAFF
NA	13	TRBJ2-2	few	TRBV5-1	TGCGCCAGCAAGATACCAGGGGCCGGGGAGCTGTTTTTT	CASKIPGAGELFF
TRBD1	13	TRBJ1-5	many	TRBV12-3/TRBV12-4	TGTGCCAGCAGGCCGACAGGGACTCAGCCCCAGCATTTT	CASRPTGTQPQHF
TRBD2	12	TRBJ2-5	many	TRBV29-1	TGCAGCGCTAGCGGAACCTTGGAGACCCAGTACTTC	CSASGTLETQYF
TRBD2	14	TRBJ2-1	many	TRBV29-1	TGCAGCGTTGATGCCCGACTAGCGGGAAATGAGCAGTTCTTC	CSVDARLAGNEQFF
NA	13	TRBJ1-5	few	TRBV7-9	TGTGCCAGCAGCTATGCGGCTCCACAGCCCCAGCATTTT	CASSYAAPQPQHF
NA	15	TRBJ2-5	many	TRBV25-1	TGTGCCAGCAGTGAATTTGGAGGGGGAGGAGAGACCCAGTACTTC	CASSEFGGGGETQYF
TRBD2	16	TRBJ2-3	NA	TRBV6-1	TGTGCCAGCAGTGAAGAAGCGGGGGGGCCAGGAGATACGCAGTATTTT	CASSEEAGGPGDTQYF
TRBD1	13	TRBJ1-5	many	TRBV20-1	TGCAGTGCTCGGACAGGGGTCGATCAGCCCCAGCATTTT	CSARTGVDQPQHF
NA	11	TRBJ2-3	many	TRBV7-9	TGTGCCAGCAGCCCCTTGGATACGCAGTATTTT	CASSPLDTQYF
NA	12	TRBJ1-4	few	TRBV30	TGTGCCTGGAGCGCAAATAGCGAAAAACTGTTTTTT	CAWSANSEKLFF
NA	16	TRBJ2-1	NA	TRBV12-3/TRBV12-4	TGTGCCAGCACCCCCTCGGGGAGGAGCTCCTACAATGAGCAGTTCTTC	CASTPSGRSSYNEQFF
TRBD2	14	TRBJ2-1	many	TRBV5-1	TGCGCCAGCAGAGGGACTAGCGTAAGCAATGAGCAGTTCTTC	CASRGTSVSNEQFF
NA	13	TRBJ2-7	many	TRBV20-1	TGCAGTGCTAGAGCGGGCTTCCTCCACGAGCAGTACTTC	CSARAGFLHEQYF
NA	13	TRBJ2-2	NA	TRBV11-3	TGTGCCAGCAGACAGGGATACACCGGGGAGCTGTTTTTT	CASRQGYTGELFF
TRBD1	13	TRBJ2-5	many	TRBV6-2/TRBV6-3	TGTGCCAGCAGTTCGACAGGGGCGAAGACCCAGTACTTC	CASSSTGAKTQYF
TRBD2	14	TRBJ2-4	many	TRBV20-1	TGCGGGGGACTAGCGGGAGTAGCCAAAAACATTCAGTACTTC	CGGLAGVAKNIQYF
TRBD1	12	TRBJ1-1	many	TRBV20-1	TGCAGTGCTAGGACAGGGGACACTGAAGCTTTCTTT	CSARTGDTEAFF
NA	15	TRBJ2-1	many	TRBV7-2	TGTGCCAGCAGCTACCGGGGCGATCAGTACAATGAGCAGTTCTTC	CASSYRGDQYNEQFF
TRBD1	13	TRBJ1-2	NA	TRBV18	TGTGCCAGCTCACGAGTAGGGGGCTTTGGCTACACCTTC	CASSRVGGFGYTF
NA	14	TRBJ2-7	many	TRBV7-9	TGTGCCAGCAGCTTAAGCGGAGACTCCTACGAGCAGTACTTC	CASSLSGDSYEQYF
TRBD1	12	TRBJ2-1	NA	TRBV7-2	TGTGCCAGCAGCTTAGGAGGGGGCAGGGAGTTCTTC	CASSLGGGREFF
TRBD2	18	TRBJ2-1	NA	TRBV5-1	TGCGCCAGCAGCTCCCTACTACGACTAGCGGGAGACTACAATGAGCAGTTCTTC	CASSSLLRLAGDYNEQFF
NA	20	TRBJ2-7	many	TRBV2	TGTGCCATCCTGGAGGGGCCCGGAGCGGGTTCCTTACCAATCTCCTACGAGCAGTACTTC	CAILEGPGAGSLPISYEQYF
NA	12	TRBJ1-4	few	TRBV12-3/TRBV12-4	TGTGCCAGCAGCGTAGGGGGTGAAAAACTGTTTTTT	CASSVGGEKLFF
TRBD2	14	TRBJ2-7	many	TRBV11-2	TGTGCCAGCAGCTATTTAGCGGGGTACTACGAGCAGTACTTC	CASSYLAGYYEQYF